One sample yielded the 17 T cell receptor beta chains listed below, sequenced in a study of blood T cell repertoires in COVID-19. TCRdb keeps only in-frame clones here, not all; method: immunoSEQ multiplex PCR. The table has 310,000 or so clones, roughly 89% seen once. The sequenced sample was PBMCs or T cells enriched from blood (not recorded which). The source is a woman under 30 who had recovered from COVID-19.

The rearrangement uses TRBV4-1 and TRBJ2-3; 11 nucleotides match TRBD2. This CDR3 spans 18 amino acids. Germline V gene data show CDR1 as MGHRA and CDR2 as YSYEKL. V shed 1 base and J 5 bases; nucleotides not matched to a gene: 11. CDR3 DNA: TGCGCCAGCAGCCAAGCGGGGGTTAGCGGGAGGGCCGAAGATACGCAGTATTTT. Amino acids: CASSQAGVSGRAEDTQYF.

The J gene is TRBJ1-1, the V gene TRBV2; D is unresolved. Trimming removed 7 bases at V and 7 bases at J, with 10 bases between. The CDR3 is made up of 11 amino acids. Germline V gene lookup returns CDR1 SNHLY and CDR2 FYNNEI. CDR3 amino acids: CASIRSLEAFF. CDR3 DNA sequence: TGTGCCAGCATACGTAGCCTTGAAGCTTTCTTT. The full variable domain, with the rest looked up from reference TRBV2 and TRBJ1-1, is EPEVTQTPSHQVTQMGQEVILRCVPISNHLYFYWYRQILGQKVEFLVSFYNNEISEKSEIFDDQFSVERPDGSNFTLKIRSTKLEDSAMYFCASIRSLEAFFGQGTRLTVV.

The CDR3 is CATSDLRITDTQYF. For the CDR3, the DNA is TGTGCCACCAGTGATCTCAGGATCACAGATACGCAGTATTTT. The gene calls are TRBV24-1 and TRBJ2-3, with no clear D. The V and J ends lost 3 bases and 2 bases respectively, with 8 bases between them. The CDR3 contains 14 residues. CDR1 KGHDR and CDR2 SFDVKD come from the germline V gene.

This clone was picked up one time. V gene TRBV7-9 combines with J gene TRBJ1-3; D gene unclear. CDR3 length: 13 amino acids. Germline CDR1 is SEHNR and CDR2 is FQNEAQ (reference sequence). Trimming left V 5 bases short and J 2 bases short, with 7 bases between. The CDR3 protein is CASSRGPGNTIYF. CDR3 sequence (DNA): TGTGCCAGCAGCCGAGGGCCTGGAAACACCATATATTTT.

The chain recombines TRBV5-4 with TRBJ2-7, with D perhaps matching TRBD1 (6 bases). The CDR3 runs to 16 residues. The germline gives CDR1 SGHNT, CDR2 YYREEE (reference sequence). V dropped 3 bases and J dropped 4 bases, with 20 bases sitting between them. CDR3 sequence reads: CASSSKSVTGPYEQYF. CDR3 sequence (DNA): TGTGCCAGCAGCTCCAAAAGCGTGACAGGACCTTACGAGCAGTACTTC.

The chain uses TRBV27 and TRBJ1-2; D remains unclear. Germline values: CDR1 MNHEY, CDR2 SMNVEV (reference sequence). The V end was cut by 7 bases, the J end by 4 bases, with 16 bases between. The CDR3 loop spans 14 amino acids. As DNA, the CDR3 is TGTGCCAGCACCCCCCTCTCGGGTGGCTATGGCTACACCTTC. The encoded protein is CASTPLSGGYGYTF.

The chain has TRBV7-9 and TRBJ2-5, with 9 bases aligning to TRBD2. V shed 5 bases and J 3 bases; nucleotides not matched to a gene: 13. Per the germline V gene, CDR1 is SEHNR and CDR2 is FQNEAQ (reference sequence). The CDR3 contains 17 residues. CDR3 protein: CASSRGVAGGKEETQYF. CDR3 nucleotides: TGTGCCAGCAGCCGCGGAGTGGCGGGAGGGAAGGAAGAGACCCAGTACTTC.

The chain has TRBV27 and TRBJ2-1; 13 nucleotides match TRBD2. Germline CDR1 and CDR2: MNHEY and SMNVEV (reference sequence). The CDR3 totals 18 residues. J was trimmed by 2 bases and V by 5 bases; bases with no gene match: 9. The chain's CDR3 is CASSPRTSGGPPYNEQFF. Here the CDR3 DNA reads TGTGCCAGCAGTCCCCGGACTAGCGGGGGACCCCCCTACAATGAGCAGTTCTTC.

This clone was detected once. The chain is built from TRBV28 and TRBJ1-1, with TRBD1 as a possible D gene (6 bases). The CDR3 length is 14 residues. Per the germline V gene, CDR1 is MDHEN and CDR2 is SYDVKM. V lost 3 bases to trimming and J lost 1 base, with 9 bases between them. CDR3 DNA sequence: TGTGCCAGCAGTTTTGGACAGAAGAACACTGAAGCTTTCTTT. It codes for CASSFGQKNTEAFF.

J is TRBJ2-3 and V is TRBV4-3; TRBD2 matches 7 bases. The CDR3 contains 15 residues. V was pared by 2 bases and J by 2 bases, with 4 bases of the junction left unmatched. CDR1 and CDR2 (germline): LGHNA, YSLEER. The CDR3 DNA is TGCGCCAGCAGCCAACAGCGGGGTTACACAGATACGCAGTATTTT. Its translation: CASSQQRGYTDTQYF.

The V call is TRBV5-5, the J call TRBJ2-2; 7 bases are a match to TRBD1. CDR3 length: 18 amino acids. CDR1 and CDR2 (germline): SGHKS, YYEKEE (reference sequence). V lost 3 bases, J lost 7 bases, and 18 bases stayed unmatched. CDR3 coding DNA: TGTGCCAGCAGCTCGAGACCCGGGACAGCCTTCCTAGGCGGGGAGCTGTTTTTT. It specifies CASSSRPGTAFLGGELFF.

The genes are TRBV5-1 and TRBJ2-1; 10 bases agree with TRBD1. The germline gives CDR1 SGHRS, CDR2 YFSETQ. Losses at the gene ends were 7 bases for V and 4 bases for J; bases not matched to a gene: 5. The CDR3 has 14 amino acids. CDR3 amino acids: CASSGTGVYNEQFF. For the CDR3, the DNA is TGCGCCAGCTCCGGGACAGGGGTTTACAATGAGCAGTTCTTC. The full variable domain, completed using reference TRBV5-1 and TRBJ2-1, is KAGVTQTPRYLIKTRGQQVTLSCSPISGHRSVSWYQQTPGQGLQFLFEYFSETQRNKGNFPGRFSGRQFSNSRSEMNVSTLELGDSALYLCASSGTGVYNEQFFGPGTRLTVL.

V usage is TRBV5-1 and J usage is TRBJ1-2, with D unclear. This CDR3 has 14 amino acids. V lost 5 bases and J 0 bases, leaving 11 bases between the germline ends. Germline values: CDR1 SGHRS, CDR2 YFSETQ. CDR3 bases: TGCGCCAGCAGTCGTTACAGAGCTAACTATGGCTACACCTTC. This gives the protein CASSRYRANYGYTF.

This clone was observed a few times. The chain recombines TRBV19 with TRBJ2-7, with TRBD2 identical over 8 bases. In germline, CDR1 is LNHDA, CDR2 SQIVND (reference sequence). The ends lost 5 bases at V and 5 bases at J; junction bases unmatched: 8. The CDR3 length is 14 residues. The CDR3 nucleotides are TGTGCCAGTAGTTGGTTAGCGGGATATGACGAGCAGTACTTC. It translates to CASSWLAGYDEQYF.

The chain combines TRBV4-1 with TRBJ2-3, with D possibly being TRBD1 (6 bases). The CDR3 is made up of 15 amino acids. The V gene's germline CDR1 is MGHRA and CDR2 YSYEKL. V lost 1 base and J 4 bases, leaving 12 bases between the germline ends. CDR3 sequence reads: CASSQAYTGPDTQYF. In nucleotides, the CDR3 is TGCGCCAGCAGCCAAGCCTACACAGGGCCAGATACGCAGTATTTT.

The rearrangement links TRBV11-3 to TRBJ2-1; 9 nucleotides match TRBD2. Germline CDR1 is SGHNT and CDR2 is YENEEA. The CDR3 is made up of 16 amino acids. J gave up 5 bases and V 4 bases, and 9 bases lay outside the gene matches. The CDR3 nucleotides read TGTGCCAGCAGCTCTCAAACTAGCGGGCCCGACAATGAGCAGTTCTTC. Its protein is CASSSQTSGPDNEQFF.

The gene calls are TRBV4-3 and TRBJ1-5; 10 nucleotides line up with TRBD1. The V gene end was trimmed by 0 bases and the J gene end by 6 bases; junction bases not matched to a gene: 5. The CDR3 has 16 residues. Per the germline V gene, CDR1 is LGHNA and CDR2 is YSLEER. Here the CDR3 reads CASSQDVGQGGQPQHF. CDR3 nucleotide sequence: TGCGCCAGCAGCCAAGATGTTGGACAGGGGGGTCAGCCCCAGCATTTT.